Each of the 6 T cell receptor beta chains below was sequenced from the same sample in a study of T-cell reconstitution after alpha-beta-depleted transplantation in children. Molecular barcoding with unique molecular identifiers was used for the TCRbeta library. TCRdb fed the PCR reads into MiXCR, producing one record per CDR3 protein. The profile shows about 470,000 distinct CDR3 sequences, around two fifths of them singletons. This specimen consisted of PBMCs, obtained before TCRalphabeta/CD19-depleted stem cell transplant. These receptors originate from a girl aged 2 to 10 with aplastic anemia, due to receive a stem cell transplant.

The genes are TRBV7-9 and TRBJ2-2, with 10 bases aligning to TRBD2. Trimming removed 6 bases from V and 4 bases from J; junction bases left unmatched: 5. The CDR3 totals 15 residues. The germline V gene has CDR1 SEHNR and CDR2 FQNEAQ (reference sequence). The CDR3 sequence: CASRPSGSSTGELFF. The DNA for the CDR3 is TGTGCCAGCAGACCTAGCGGGAGTAGCACCGGGGAGCTGTTTTTT.

The chain employs TRBV7-8 and TRBJ2-7; TRBD1 aligns across 9 bases. The trim removed 5 bases at V and 1 base at J, leaving 6 bases unmatched. The CDR3 is 15 amino acids. In germline, CDR1 is SGHVS, CDR2 FQNEAQ. CDR3 bases: TGTGCCAGCAGCCTGGGGACAGGGAGGTCCTACGAGCAGTACTTC. Amino acid sequence: CASSLGTGRSYEQYF.

V is TRBV10-3 and J is TRBJ2-3; the D gene could be TRBD1 or TRBD2 (5 bases each). The V end was cut by 2 bases, the J end by 3 bases, with 9 bases between. The V gene's germline CDR1 is ENHRY and CDR2 SYGVKD. The CDR3 length is 14 residues. CDR3 nucleotide sequence: TGTGCCATCAGTGAGGGGTGGGGGACAGATACGCAGTATTTT. Protein sequence: CAISEGWGTDTQYF.

The chain couples TRBV20-1 to TRBJ2-4; TRBD2 might be the D (7 bases). CDR1 DFQATT and CDR2 SNEGSKA come from the germline V gene (reference sequence). CDR3 length: 15 residues. V was trimmed by 0 bases and J by 3 bases, leaving 12 bases between them. Here the CDR3 DNA reads TGCAGTGCTAGAGATCCAGGGGAGGGCAAAAACATTCAGTACTTC. Translated, it gives CSARDPGEGKNIQYF.

The J gene is TRBJ2-5, the V gene TRBV4-1, with 9 bases lining up with TRBD2. The CDR3 covers 16 residues. Germline trimming cut 1 base from V and 5 bases from J; bases unmatched to any gene: 8. From germline, CDR1 is MGHRA and CDR2 YSYEKL. The CDR3 nucleotides are TGCGCCAGCAGCCAAGTTTTTAGCGGGAGCGGGGAGACCCAGTACTTC. This sequence encodes CASSQVFSGSGETQYF.

This chain connects TRBV5-1 to TRBJ2-2; 8 bases are a match to TRBD2. The CDR3 totals 15 residues. Germline V lookup: CDR1 SGHRS, CDR2 YFSETQ. With V trimmed by 8 bases and J by 2 bases, 8 bases remained unmatched. The CDR3 nucleotides read TGCGCCAGAACCAATAGCGGGAATAACACCGGGGAGCTGTTTTTT. Amino acids: CARTNSGNNTGELFF.